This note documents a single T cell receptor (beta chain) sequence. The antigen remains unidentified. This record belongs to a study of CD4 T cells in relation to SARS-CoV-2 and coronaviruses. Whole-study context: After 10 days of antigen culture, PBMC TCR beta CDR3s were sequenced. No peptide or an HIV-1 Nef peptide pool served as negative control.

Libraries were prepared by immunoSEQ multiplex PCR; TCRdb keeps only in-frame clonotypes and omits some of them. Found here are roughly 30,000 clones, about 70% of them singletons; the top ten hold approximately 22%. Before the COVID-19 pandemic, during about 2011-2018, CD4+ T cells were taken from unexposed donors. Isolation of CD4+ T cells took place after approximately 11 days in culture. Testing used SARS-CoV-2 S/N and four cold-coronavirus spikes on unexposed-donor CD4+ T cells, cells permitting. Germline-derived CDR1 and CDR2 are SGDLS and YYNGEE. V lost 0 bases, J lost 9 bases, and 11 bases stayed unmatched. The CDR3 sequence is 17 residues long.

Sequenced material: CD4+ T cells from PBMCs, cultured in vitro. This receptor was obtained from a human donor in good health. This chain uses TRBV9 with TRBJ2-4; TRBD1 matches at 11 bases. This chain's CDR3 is CASSVAEGGQGDSIQYF. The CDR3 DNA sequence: TGTGCCAGCAGCGTAGCCGAAGGGGGACAGGGGGACAGCATTCAGTACTTC.